These 6 T cell receptor beta chains originate from one sample sequenced in a study of low-dose radiotherapy and immunotherapy resistance in tumors. Time point defined: after trial treatment. Regarding treatment: LDRT plus nivolumab, ipilimumab, low-dose cyclophosphamide and aspirin (RACIN trial). cDNA synthesis used a TRAV/TRBV-specific primer set for both chains. TCR amplification ran approximately 20 PCR cycles using constant-region and V-primer adapter primers. One entry per CDR3 protein, called by TCRdb with MiXCR from the reads. The data show tens of thousands of distinct CDR3 sequences, 20% to 25% seen once. Sequencing was performed on PBMCs, taken after low-dose radiotherapy plus immunotherapy. The source is a female donor with ovarian cancer.

This clonotype was seen at least ten times. The chain recombines TRBV13 with TRBJ2-1; D not certain. This CDR3 is 17 amino acids long. The germline CDR1 and CDR2 sequences are PRHDT and FYEKMQ (reference sequence). V was trimmed by 1 base and J by 8 bases, leaving 21 bases between them. CDR3 in amino acids: CASSLAWNTMKGDEQFF. The CDR3 DNA reads TGTGCCAGCAGCTTAGCATGGAACACGATGAAGGGCGATGAGCAGTTCTTC.

To note about this clonotype: This is likely an artifact of a read error, given a far larger clone one base away. The chain joins TRBV5-1 to TRBJ2-5, with a possible D match to TRBD1 (5 bases). Germline lookup yields CDR1 SGHRS and CDR2 YFSETQ. Trimming took 1 base from V and 11 from J, leaving 18 bases between them. This CDR3 spans 14 amino acids. CDR3 nucleotides: TGCGCCAGCAGCTTGCACTCGACAGACAATGAGCAGTACTTC. Amino acids: CASSLHSTDNEQYF.

This clonotype has ten or more counts. The gene calls are TRBV12-3 or TRBV12-4 and TRBJ1-5; maybe TRBD1 (5 bases). Deletions cut 6 bases from V and 7 bases from J, with 13 bases between. The CDR3 has 13 residues. CDR3 bases: TGTGCCAGCAGCTTCGGAAGGGACCAGCCCCAGCATTTT. This translates into CASSFGRDQPQHF.

This clonotype was seen at least ten times. The chain is built from TRBV19 and TRBJ2-7, with TRBD2 matching over 10 bases. In germline, CDR1 is LNHDA, CDR2 SQIVND (reference sequence). The CDR3 has 16 amino acids. V lost 1 base, J lost 6 bases, and 9 bases stayed unmatched. The CDR3 spells CASSIGGTSVVSEQYF. The CDR3, as DNA: TGTGCCAGTAGTATAGGAGGGACTAGCGTAGTCTCCGAGCAGTACTTC.

Many counts were recorded for this clonotype. This chain connects TRBV2 to TRBJ2-1, with D unclear. The V gene's germline CDR1 is SNHLY and CDR2 FYNNEI. CDR3 length equals 11 residues. The germline V and J ends were trimmed by 4 bases and 8 bases, with 6 bases remaining between them. CDR3 amino acids: CASSVWHEQFF. The CDR3 DNA reads TGTGCCAGCAGTGTGTGGCATGAGCAGTTCTTC.

In its sample, this clonotype was seen many times. The chain uses TRBV4-2 and TRBJ2-7; TRBD2 agrees at 12 bases. The CDR3 runs to 17 residues. The germline V gene encodes CDR1 LGHNA and CDR2 YNFKEQ. J gave up 2 bases and V 4 bases, and 9 bases lay outside the gene matches. The CDR3 DNA reads as TGTGCCAGCAGCCGACACCTAGCGGGGGGGACCCCCTACGAGCAGTACTTC. Translating it yields CASSRHLAGGTPYEQYF.